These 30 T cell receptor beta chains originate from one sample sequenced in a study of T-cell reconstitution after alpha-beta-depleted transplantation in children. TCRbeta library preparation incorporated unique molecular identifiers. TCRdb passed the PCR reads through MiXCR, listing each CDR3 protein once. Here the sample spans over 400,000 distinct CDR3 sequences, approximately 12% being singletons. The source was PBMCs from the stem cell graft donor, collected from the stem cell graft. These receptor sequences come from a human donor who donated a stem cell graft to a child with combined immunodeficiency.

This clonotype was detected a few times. CDR3 sequence (DNA): TGTGCCTGGAGCACATCCTACGAGCAGTACTTC. Translation: CAWSTSYEQYF. V and J are TRBV30 and TRBJ2-7, with D unresolved. CDR1 and CDR2 (germline): GTSNPN, SVGIG (reference sequence). V shed 3 bases and J shed 1 base, with 4 bases lying between them. The CDR3 has 11 residues.

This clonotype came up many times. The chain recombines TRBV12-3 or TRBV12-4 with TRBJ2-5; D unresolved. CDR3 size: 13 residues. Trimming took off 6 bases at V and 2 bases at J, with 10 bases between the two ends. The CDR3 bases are TGTGCCAGCAGACCCGATAATCAAGAGACCCAGTACTTC. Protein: CASRPDNQETQYF.

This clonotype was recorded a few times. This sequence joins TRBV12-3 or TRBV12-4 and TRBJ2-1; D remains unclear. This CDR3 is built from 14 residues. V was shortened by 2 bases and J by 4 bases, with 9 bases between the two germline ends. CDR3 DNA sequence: TGTGCCAGCAGTTTAAGGGTAGGGTACAATGAGCAGTTCTTC. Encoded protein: CASSLRVGYNEQFF.

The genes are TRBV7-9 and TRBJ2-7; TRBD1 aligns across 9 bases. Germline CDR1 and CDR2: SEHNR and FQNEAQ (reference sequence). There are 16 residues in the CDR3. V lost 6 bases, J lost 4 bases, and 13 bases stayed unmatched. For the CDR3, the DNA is TGTGCCAGCAGGCTCCCCTCCGGGACAGGGACATACGAGCAGTACTTC. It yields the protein CASRLPSGTGTYEQYF.

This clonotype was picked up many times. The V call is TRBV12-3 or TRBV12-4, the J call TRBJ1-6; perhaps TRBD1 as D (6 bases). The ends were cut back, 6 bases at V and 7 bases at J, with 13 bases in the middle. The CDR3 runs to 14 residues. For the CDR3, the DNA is TGTGCCAGCAGAAAAACAGGGAGGAATTCACCCCTCCACTTT. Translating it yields CASRKTGRNSPLHF.

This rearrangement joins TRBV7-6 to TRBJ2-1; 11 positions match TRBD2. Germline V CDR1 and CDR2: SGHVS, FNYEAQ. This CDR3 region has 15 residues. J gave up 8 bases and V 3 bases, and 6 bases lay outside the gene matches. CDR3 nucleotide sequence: TGTGCCAGCAGCTTGGTAGCGGGAGGGTGGGATGAGCAGTTCTTC. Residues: CASSLVAGGWDEQFF.

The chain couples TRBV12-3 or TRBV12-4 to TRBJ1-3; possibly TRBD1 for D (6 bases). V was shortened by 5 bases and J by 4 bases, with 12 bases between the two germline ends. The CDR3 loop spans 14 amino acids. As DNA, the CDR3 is TGTGCCAGCAGTCGAACCAGGGGAGGAAACACCATATATTTT. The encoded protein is CASSRTRGGNTIYF.

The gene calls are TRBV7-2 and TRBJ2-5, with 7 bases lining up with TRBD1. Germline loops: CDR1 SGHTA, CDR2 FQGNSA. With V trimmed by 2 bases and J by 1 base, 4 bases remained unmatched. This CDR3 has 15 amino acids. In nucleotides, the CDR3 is TGTGCCAGCAGCTTACAGACAGGGCCCCAAGAGACCCAGTACTTC. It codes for CASSLQTGPQETQYF.

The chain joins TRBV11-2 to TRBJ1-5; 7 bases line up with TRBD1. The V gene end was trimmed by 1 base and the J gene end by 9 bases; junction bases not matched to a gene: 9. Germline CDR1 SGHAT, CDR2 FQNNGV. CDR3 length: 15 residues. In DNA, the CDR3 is TGTGCCAGCAGCTTAGGAGACAGGGTCCCAAGGCCCCAGCATTTT. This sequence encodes CASSLGDRVPRPQHF.

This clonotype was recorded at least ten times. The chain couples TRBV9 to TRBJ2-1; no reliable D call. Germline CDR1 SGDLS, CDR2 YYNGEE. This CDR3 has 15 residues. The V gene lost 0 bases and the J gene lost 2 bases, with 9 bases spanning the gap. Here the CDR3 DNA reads TGTGCCAGCAGCGTAGTCCCAGGTACCTACAATGAGCAGTTCTTC. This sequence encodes CASSVVPGTYNEQFF.

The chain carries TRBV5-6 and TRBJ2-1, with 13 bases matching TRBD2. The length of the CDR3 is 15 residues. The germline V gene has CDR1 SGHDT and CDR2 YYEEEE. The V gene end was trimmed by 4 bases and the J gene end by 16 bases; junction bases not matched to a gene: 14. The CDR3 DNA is TGTGCCAGCAGCGTCCCCGGGACTAGCGGGATTATGCTTTTCTTC. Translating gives CASSVPGTSGIMLFF.

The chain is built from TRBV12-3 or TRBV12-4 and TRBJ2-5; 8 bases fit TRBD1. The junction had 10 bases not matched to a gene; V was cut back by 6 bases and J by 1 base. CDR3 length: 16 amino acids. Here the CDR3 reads CASSSTGVSIQETQYF. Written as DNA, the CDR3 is TGTGCCAGCAGCTCGACAGGGGTTTCTATCCAAGAGACCCAGTACTTC.

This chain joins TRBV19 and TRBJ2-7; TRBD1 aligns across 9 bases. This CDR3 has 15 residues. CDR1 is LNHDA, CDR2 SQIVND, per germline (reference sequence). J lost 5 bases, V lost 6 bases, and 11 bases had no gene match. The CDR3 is CASSPGTGRMNEQYF. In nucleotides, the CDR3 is TGTGCCAGTAGCCCCGGGACAGGGAGGATGAACGAGCAGTACTTC.

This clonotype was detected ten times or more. The CDR3 loop is CAISAPDRNIQYF. For the CDR3, the DNA is TGTGCCATCAGTGCCCCGGACAGAAACATTCAGTACTTC. The rearrangement links TRBV10-3 to TRBJ2-4; perhaps TRBD1 as D (6 bases). Per germline, CDR1 ENHRY and CDR2 SYGVKD. Trimming shortened V by 4 bases and J by 6 bases, and 10 bases separated the two germline ends. CDR3 length: 13 amino acids.

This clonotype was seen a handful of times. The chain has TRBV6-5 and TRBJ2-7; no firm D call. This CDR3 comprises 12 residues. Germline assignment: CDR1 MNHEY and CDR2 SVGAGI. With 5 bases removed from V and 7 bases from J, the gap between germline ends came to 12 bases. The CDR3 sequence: CASSRTLEEQYF. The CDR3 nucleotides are TGTGCCAGCAGTCGGACCTTGGAGGAGCAGTACTTC.

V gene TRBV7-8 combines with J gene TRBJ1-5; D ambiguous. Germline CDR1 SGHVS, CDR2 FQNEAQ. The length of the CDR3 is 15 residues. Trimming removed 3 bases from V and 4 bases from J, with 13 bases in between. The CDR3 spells CASSFAQGPNQPQHF. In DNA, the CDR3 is TGTGCCAGCAGCTTCGCCCAAGGACCTAATCAGCCCCAGCATTTT.

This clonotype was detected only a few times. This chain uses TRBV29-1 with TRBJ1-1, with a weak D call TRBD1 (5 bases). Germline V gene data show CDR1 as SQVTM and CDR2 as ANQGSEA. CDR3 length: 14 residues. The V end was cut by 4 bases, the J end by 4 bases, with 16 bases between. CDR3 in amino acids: CSVAPRGIGTEAFF. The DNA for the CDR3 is TGCAGCGTTGCCCCTCGGGGGATAGGCACTGAAGCTTTCTTT.

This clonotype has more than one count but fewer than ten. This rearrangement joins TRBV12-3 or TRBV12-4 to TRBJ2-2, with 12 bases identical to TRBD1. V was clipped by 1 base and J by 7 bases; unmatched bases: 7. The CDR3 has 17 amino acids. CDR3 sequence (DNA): TGTGCCAGCAGTTTAGGCCGGGACAGGGGGCGCCACGGGGAGCTGTTTTTT. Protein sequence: CASSLGRDRGRHGELFF.

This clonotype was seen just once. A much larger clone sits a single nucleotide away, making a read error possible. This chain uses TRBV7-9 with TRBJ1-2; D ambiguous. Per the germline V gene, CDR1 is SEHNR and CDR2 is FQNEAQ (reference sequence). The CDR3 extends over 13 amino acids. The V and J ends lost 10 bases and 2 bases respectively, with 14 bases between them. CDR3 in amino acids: CAISSGTNYGYTF. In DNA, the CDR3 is TGTGCCATCTCCTCCGGAACCAACTATGGCTACACCTTC.

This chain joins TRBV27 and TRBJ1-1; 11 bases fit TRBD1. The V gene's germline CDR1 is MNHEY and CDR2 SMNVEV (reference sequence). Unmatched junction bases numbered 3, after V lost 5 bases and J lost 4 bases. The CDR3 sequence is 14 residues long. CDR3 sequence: CASSAGTGGTEAFF. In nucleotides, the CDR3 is TGTGCCAGCAGTGCCGGGACAGGGGGCACTGAAGCTTTCTTT.

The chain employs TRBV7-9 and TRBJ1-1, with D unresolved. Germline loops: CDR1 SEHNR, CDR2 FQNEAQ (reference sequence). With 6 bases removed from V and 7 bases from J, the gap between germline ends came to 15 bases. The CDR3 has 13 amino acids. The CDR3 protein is CASSPSAGGEAFF. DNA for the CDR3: TGTGCCAGCAGTCCCTCAGCGGGAGGTGAAGCTTTCTTT.

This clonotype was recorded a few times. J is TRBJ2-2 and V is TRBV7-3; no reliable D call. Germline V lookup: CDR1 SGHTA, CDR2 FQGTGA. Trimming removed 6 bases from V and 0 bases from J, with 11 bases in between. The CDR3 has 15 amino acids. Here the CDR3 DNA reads TGTGCCAGCAGTCCAGCTTTCGCGAACACCGGGGAGCTGTTTTTT. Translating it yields CASSPAFANTGELFF.

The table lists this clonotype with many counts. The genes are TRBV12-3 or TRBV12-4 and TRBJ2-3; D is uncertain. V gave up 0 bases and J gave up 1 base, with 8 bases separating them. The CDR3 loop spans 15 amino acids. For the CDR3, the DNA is TGTGCCAGCAGTTTAGCGCGGACGGGCACAGATACGCAGTATTTT. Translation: CASSLARTGTDTQYF.

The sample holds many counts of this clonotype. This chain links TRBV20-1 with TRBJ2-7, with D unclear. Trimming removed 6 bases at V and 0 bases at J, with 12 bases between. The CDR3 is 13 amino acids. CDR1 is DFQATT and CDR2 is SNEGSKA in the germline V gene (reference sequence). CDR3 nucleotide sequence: TGCAGTGCCCTAGACGTCGGCTCCTACGAGCAGTACTTC. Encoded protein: CSALDVGSYEQYF.

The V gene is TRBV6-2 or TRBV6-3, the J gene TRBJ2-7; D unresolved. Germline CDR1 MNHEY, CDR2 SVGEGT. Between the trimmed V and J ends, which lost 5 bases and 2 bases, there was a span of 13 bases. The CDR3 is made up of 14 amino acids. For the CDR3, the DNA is TGTGCCAGCAGTAACCCCCCTGTGGCCTACGAGCAGTACTTC. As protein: CASSNPPVAYEQYF.

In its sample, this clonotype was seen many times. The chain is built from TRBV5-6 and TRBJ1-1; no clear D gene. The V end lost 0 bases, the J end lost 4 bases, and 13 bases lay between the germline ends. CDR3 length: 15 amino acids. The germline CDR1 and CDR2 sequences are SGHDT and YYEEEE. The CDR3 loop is CASSLGAGSGTEAFF. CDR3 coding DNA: TGTGCCAGCAGCTTGGGGGCAGGTTCGGGCACTGAAGCTTTCTTT. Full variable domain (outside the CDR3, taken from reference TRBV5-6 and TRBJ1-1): DAGVTQSPTHLIKTRGQQVTLRCSPKSGHDTVSWYQQALGQGPQFIFQYYEEEERQRGNFPDRFSGHQFPNYSSELNVNALLLGDSALYLCASSLGAGSGTEAFFGQGTRLTVV.

CDR3 residues: CASRALADSYEQYF. CDR3 nucleotides: TGTGCCAGTAGAGCGTTAGCAGACTCCTACGAGCAGTACTTC. The gene calls are TRBV19 and TRBJ2-7, with D hard to call. The CDR3 runs 14 residues. Germline CDR1 is LNHDA and CDR2 is SQIVND (reference sequence). Trimming stripped 6 bases from V and 0 bases from J, with 12 bases between.

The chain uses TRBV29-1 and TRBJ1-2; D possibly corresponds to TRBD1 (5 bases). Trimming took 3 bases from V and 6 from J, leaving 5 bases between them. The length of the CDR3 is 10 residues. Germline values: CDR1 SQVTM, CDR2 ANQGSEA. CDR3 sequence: CSVEGDGYTF. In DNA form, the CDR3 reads TGCAGCGTTGAGGGGGATGGCTACACCTTC.

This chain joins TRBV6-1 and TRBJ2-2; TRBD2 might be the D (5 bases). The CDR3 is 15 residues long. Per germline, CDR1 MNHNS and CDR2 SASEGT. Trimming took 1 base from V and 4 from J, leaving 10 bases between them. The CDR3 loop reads CASSEEPSFTGELFF. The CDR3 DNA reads TGTGCCAGCAGTGAAGAGCCTAGCTTCACCGGGGAGCTGTTTTTT.

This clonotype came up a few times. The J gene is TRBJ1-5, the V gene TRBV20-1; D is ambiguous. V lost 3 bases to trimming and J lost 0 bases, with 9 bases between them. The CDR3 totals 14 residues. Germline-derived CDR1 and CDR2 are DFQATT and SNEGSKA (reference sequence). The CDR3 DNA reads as TGCAGTGCTAGTCGAGGGCGTAGCAATCAGCCCCAGCATTTT. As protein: CSASRGRSNQPQHF.